The 3 T cell receptor beta chains below were found in one sample sequenced in a study of graft-versus-host responses after intestinal transplantation. Repertoires were generated with immunoSEQ multiplex PCR, while TCRdb's copy carries only in-frame clones and drops some. The sample has some 9,800 clones, around nine tenths seen once; the top ten hold 2% to 2.5%. The sequenced sample was PBMCs, obtained 43 to 45 days after intestinal transplant. The receptor set was obtained from a human patient who received an intestinal transplant, so some T cells may come from the graft donor.

This rearrangement joins TRBV7-9 to TRBJ2-1, with 9 bases identical to TRBD1. CDR3 length: 15 amino acids. The V and J ends lost 7 bases and 4 bases, in that order; junction bases with no gene match: 8. Germline V CDR1 and CDR2: SEHNR, FQNEAQ (reference sequence). The CDR3, as DNA: TGTGCCAGCATCCCCTGGGGACAGGGTTACAATGAGCAGTTCTTC. As protein: CASIPWGQGYNEQFF.

This rearrangement joins TRBV28 to TRBJ1-3; unclear D gene. The CDR3 extends over 14 amino acids. The germline CDR1 and CDR2 sequences are MDHEN and SYDVKM. V lost 3 bases, J lost 0 bases, and 6 bases lay in between. The CDR3 is CASSFRGSGNTIYF. CDR3 in DNA: TGTGCCAGCAGTTTCCGGGGCTCTGGAAACACCATATATTTT.

The chain has TRBV7-9 and TRBJ2-3; D gene unclear. The CDR3 has 15 amino acids. Trimming removed 4 bases at V and 2 bases at J, with 13 bases between. CDR1 is SEHNR, CDR2 FQNEAQ, per germline (reference sequence). Here the CDR3 DNA reads TGTGCCAGCAGCTACTGGTCGGAATACACAGATACGCAGTATTTT. This codes for CASSYWSEYTDTQYF.